This entry describes one TCR beta chain. Its antigen remains unknown. The naive CD8 subset, CD45RO-negative cells positively selected for CCR7, excluded terminally differentiated effector memory CD45RA+ cells. The sample comes from a study of shared clonotypes between healthy human individuals. For the study at large: Donors had three CD4 naive, three CD4 memory, two CD8 naive and one CD8 memory plate apiece.

The CDR3 totals 15 residues. Per germline, CDR1 MNHEY and CDR2 SMNVEV (reference sequence). Unmatched junction bases numbered 6, after V lost 0 bases and J lost 5 bases. As processed by the authors: In the immunoSEQ data, sequences were junction-only and lacked quality scores, so filtering differed. Here immunoSEQ multiplex PCR was the method, and the copy in TCRdb shows in-frame clones only, minus some. V and J calls and clone size are as listed in that table; D and trimming were resolved from the DNA. The sample records around 1,900,000 clones, about 93% being singletons. Study-wide results and limits: When naive CD4 clonotypes were compared across several donors, approximately 4.9% were shared. It was the few donors that limited the genetic and exposure-history diversity represented.

V usage is TRBV27 and J usage is TRBJ2-7; the match to TRBD1 covers 8 bases. The sample consisted of naive CD8+ T cells from PBMCs. This clonotype originated in a man between 18 and 29 years old in good health. Some clones in this sample may be carry-over from other donors' samples. Here the CDR3 DNA reads TGTGCCAGCAGTTTATCACAGGGGGGAGGCAACGAGCAGTACTTC. It is translated as CASSLSQGGGNEQYF.